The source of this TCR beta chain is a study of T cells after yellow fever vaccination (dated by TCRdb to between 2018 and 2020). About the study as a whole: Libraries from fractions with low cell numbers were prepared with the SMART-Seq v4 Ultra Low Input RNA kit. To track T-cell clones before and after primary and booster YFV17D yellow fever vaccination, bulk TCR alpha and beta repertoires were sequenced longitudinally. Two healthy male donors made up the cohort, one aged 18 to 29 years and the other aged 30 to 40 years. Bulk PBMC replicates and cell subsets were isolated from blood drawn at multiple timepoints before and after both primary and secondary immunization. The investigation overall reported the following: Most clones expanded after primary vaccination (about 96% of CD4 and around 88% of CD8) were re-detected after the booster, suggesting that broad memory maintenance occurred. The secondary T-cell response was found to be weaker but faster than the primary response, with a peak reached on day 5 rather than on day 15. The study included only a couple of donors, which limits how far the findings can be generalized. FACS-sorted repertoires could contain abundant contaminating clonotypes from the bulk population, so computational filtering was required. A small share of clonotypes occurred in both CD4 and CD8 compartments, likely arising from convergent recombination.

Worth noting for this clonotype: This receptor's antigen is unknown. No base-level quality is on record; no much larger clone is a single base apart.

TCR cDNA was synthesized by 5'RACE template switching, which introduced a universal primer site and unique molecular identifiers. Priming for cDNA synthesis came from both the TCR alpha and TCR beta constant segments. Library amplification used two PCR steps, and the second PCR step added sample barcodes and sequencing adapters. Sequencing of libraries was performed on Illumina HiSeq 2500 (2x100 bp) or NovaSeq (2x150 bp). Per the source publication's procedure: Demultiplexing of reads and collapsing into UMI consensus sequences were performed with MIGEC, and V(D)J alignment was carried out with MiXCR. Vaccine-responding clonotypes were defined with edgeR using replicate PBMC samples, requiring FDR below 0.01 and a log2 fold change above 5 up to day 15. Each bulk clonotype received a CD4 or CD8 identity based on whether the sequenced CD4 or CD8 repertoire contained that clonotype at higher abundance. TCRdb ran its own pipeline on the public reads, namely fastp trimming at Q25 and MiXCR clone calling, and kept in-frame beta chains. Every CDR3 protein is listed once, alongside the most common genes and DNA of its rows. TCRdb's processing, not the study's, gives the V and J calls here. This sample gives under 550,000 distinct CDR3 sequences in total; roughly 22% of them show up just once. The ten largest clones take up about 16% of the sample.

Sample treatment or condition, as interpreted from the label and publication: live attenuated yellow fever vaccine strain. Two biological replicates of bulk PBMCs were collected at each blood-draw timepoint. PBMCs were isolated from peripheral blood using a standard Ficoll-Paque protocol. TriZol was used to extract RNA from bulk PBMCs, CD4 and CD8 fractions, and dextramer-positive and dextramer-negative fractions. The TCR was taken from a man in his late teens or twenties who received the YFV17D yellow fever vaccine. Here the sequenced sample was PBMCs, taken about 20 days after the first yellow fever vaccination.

The CDR3 is CSASLGDRAGFETQYF. In nucleotides, the sequence is TGCAGTGCTAGCCTCGGGGACAGGGCCGGTTTTGAGACCCAGTACTTC. The chain couples TRBV20-1 to TRBJ2-5, with 9 bases matching TRBD1. CDR1 and CDR2 are drawn from the germline V gene (reference sequence): DFQATT, SNEGSKA. Its CDR3 holds 16 amino acids, cysteine through phenylalanine. The retained sequence is limited to the CDR3, 48 bases, with the frame set at the first base. V loses 3 bases at its end and J loses 5 bases; junction bases beyond the gene matches: 13.